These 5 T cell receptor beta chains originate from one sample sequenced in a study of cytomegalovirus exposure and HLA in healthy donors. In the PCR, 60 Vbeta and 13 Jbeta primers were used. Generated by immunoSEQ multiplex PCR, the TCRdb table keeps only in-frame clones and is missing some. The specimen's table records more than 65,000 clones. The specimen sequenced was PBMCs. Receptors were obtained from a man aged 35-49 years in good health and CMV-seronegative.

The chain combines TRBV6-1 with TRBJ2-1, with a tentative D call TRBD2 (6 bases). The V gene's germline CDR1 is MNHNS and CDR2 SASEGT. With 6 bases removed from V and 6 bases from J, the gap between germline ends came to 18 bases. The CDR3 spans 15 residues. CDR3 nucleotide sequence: TGTGCCAGCAGCCCCGGGACTTTGTTTTCCAATGAGCAGTTCTTC. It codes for CASSPGTLFSNEQFF.

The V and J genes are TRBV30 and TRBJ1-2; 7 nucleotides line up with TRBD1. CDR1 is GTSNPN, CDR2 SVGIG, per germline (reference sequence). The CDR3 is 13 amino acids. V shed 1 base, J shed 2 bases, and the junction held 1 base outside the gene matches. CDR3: CAWSGDRNYGYTF. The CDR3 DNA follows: TGTGCCTGGAGTGGGGACAGAAACTATGGCTACACCTTC.

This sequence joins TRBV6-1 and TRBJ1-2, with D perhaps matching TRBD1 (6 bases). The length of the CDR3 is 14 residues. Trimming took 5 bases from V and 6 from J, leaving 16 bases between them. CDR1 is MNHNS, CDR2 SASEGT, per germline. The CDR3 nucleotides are TGTGCCAGCAGTTCAGGACGGACAGCTGATGGCTACACCTTC. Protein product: CASSSGRTADGYTF.

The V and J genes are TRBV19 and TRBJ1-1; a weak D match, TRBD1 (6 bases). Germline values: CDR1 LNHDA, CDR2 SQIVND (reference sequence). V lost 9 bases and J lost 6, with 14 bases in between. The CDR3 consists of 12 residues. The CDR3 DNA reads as TGTGCCAGCAGGCCGGGGGGCCCTGAAGCTTTCTTT. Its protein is CASRPGGPEAFF. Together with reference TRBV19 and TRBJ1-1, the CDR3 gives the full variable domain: DGGITQSPKYLFRKEGQNVTLSCEQNLNHDAMYWYRQDPGQGLRLIYYSQIVNDFQKGDIAEGYSVSREKKESFPLTVTSAQKNPTAFYLCASRPGGPEAFFGQGTRLTVV.

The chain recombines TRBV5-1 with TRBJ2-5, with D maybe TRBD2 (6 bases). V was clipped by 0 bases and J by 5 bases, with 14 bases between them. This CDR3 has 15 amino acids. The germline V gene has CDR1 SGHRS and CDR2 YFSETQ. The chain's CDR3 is CASSLATEGRETQYF. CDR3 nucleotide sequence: TGCGCCAGCAGCTTGGCCACGGAGGGGCGGGAGACCCAGTACTTC.